The source of this T cell receptor beta chain is a study of sequential checkpoint blockade in melanoma. The wider study: First-line arms were nivolumab then ipilimumab, or the reverse, randomized 1:1.

The protocol was immunoSEQ multiplex PCR, while the TCRdb copy is restricted to in-frame clones and leaves out a portion. The sample lists about 4,600 clones, 50% to 60% seen once, with over 20% in the top ten. Treatment here: randomized to nivolumab then ipilimumab (arm A) or the reverse (arm B). This CDR3 contains 14 residues. Germline loops: CDR1 MNHEY, CDR2 SMNVEV (reference sequence). Deletions cut 3 bases from V and 7 bases from J, with 16 bases between. This clone has a handful of counts. Since a far larger clone is one base different, this is likely a read error. At the DNA level, this CDR3 is encoded by other sequences in the same sample as well.

The TCR originated in a human donor with melanoma. The sample consisted of CD8+ T cells sorted from blood (inferred from file names), taken from a patient given nivolumab and ipilimumab in sequence. The V and J genes are TRBV27 and TRBJ2-7; no clear D gene. The DNA for the CDR3 is TGTGCCAGCAGTTTGGGCTCATCCCCTAAGGAGCAGTACTTC. It yields the protein CASSLGSSPKEQYF.